This T cell receptor (beta chain) was profiled in a study of T cells in Graves' hyperthyroidism and ophthalmopathy (dated by TCRdb to between 2018 and 2020). With respect to the entire study: Peripheral blood was sampled at the time of initial diagnosis, prior to any treatment. The study also compared thyroid tissue and blood T-cell repertoires from more than 5 Graves' hyperthyroidism patients. Prospective prediction of ophthalmopathy was tested in an independent validation cohort of some 20 hyperthyroidism patients and 17 patients who later progressed to ophthalmopathy. The paper reports TCR Vbeta CDR3 sequencing of roughly 140 peripheral blood samples: under 45 ophthalmopathy, over 70 hyperthyroidism and 17 progressor patients. After blood sampling, hyperthyroidism patients were treated with methimazole at a starting dose of 30 mg daily, and ophthalmopathy patients were treated with high-dose intravenous methylprednisolone. A discovery cohort of around 98 patients, about 40 with Graves' ophthalmopathy and about 58 with stable Graves' hyperthyroidism, was used to find distinguishing TCR V-J signatures. The approximately 100 discovery patients were divided at random into training and test sets in a 7:3 ratio.

The CDR3 runs 16 residues from the cysteine to the phenylalanine. Left in the record is the CDR3 DNA by itself, 48 bases read in frame from the first base. From V the trimming removes 5 bases and from J it removes 6 bases, while the gene matches leave 9 bases of the junction unaccounted for. As encoded in the germline V gene (reference sequence), CDR1 is PRHDT while CDR2 is FYEKMQ. Moderately to severely active disease, a Clinical Activity Score of at least 3, a NOSPECS grade of at least 4, and a duration under 3 months were present in ophthalmopathy patients. Patients with uncontrolled infections, other autoimmune diseases, pregnancy or lactation were excluded. Diagnoses relied on clinical symptoms, serum thyroxine and TRAb, thyroid ultrasound and orbital computed tomography. Ficoll-Paque density gradient centrifugation was used to isolate PBMCs from about 9.4 ml of fresh peripheral blood. Trizol reagent was used to extract total RNA, and RNA quality was then checked on an Agilent 2100 Bioanalyzer.

This clonotype was detected ten times or more. This clone's antigen is unknown. No qualities accompany the bases; no much larger clone lies one base away. Findings and caveats that apply to the study as a whole: Blood samples also contained most of the expanded thyroid clonotypes (frequency above 0.001), which suggests that blood repertoires may reflect thyroid immune responses. No statistical method was used to set the sample size in advance, and investigators knew the group allocation. In validation, the model predicted progression to ophthalmopathy with over 60% sensitivity and 72.22% specificity, a median of approximately 6.5 months before onset. Ophthalmopathy was separated from stable hyperthyroidism by a 13 V-J signature model, with about 88% sensitivity and roughly 81% specificity obtained in cross-validation and 80%/75% obtained in testing.

The TCR beta CDR3 regions were amplified from RNA transcripts. The first round of RT-PCR for the TCR CDR3 was performed with the HTBI primer set and the Qiagen OneStep RT-PCR kit. A second multiplex PCR round built the libraries, followed by size selection and purification. Libraries were sequenced paired-end with 100 bp reads on an Illumina HiSeq2000. Per the original workflow: SOAPnuke was used to process the raw data, with reads discarded if the reads contained adapters or uncalled bases, had a mean Phred below 15, or lacked an exact constant-primer or identifier match. High-quality paired reads were merged using COPE v1.2.5, and each unique nucleotide sequence was defined as a clonotype. Clonotypes were aligned to IMGT TRBV, TRBD and TRBJ reference segments using MiTCR v1.1. Analysis was restricted to V-J combinations with a frequency above 0.0001, which covered roughly 99% of repertoires. The TCS score was defined as F50 (clonal expansion) divided by E x V (chaos), with BLOSUM62-based TCRdist calculated between CDR3 peptides within each V-J. Welch's t-statistics and random forest reduced roughly 540 V-J features to some 14, which were used in a naive Bayes classifier (R e1071). TCRdb's own reprocessing of the public reads used fastp at Q25 and MiXCR and kept productive beta chains. Rows merge per CDR3 protein into single entries with the most common DNA and genes. TCRdb, rather than the study authors, made the V and J calls. The sample table shows a few hundred thousand distinct CDR3 sequences, and 16% are seen once. The top ten hold under 3.5% of the sample.

Recombination linked TRBV13 to TRBJ1-4, with 10 bases aligning to TRBD1. The sequencing sample was made of blood. This sequence originates from a woman between 35 and 50 years old with Graves' ophthalmopathy. The encoded CDR3 is CASSNALGTGDEKLFF. Read as DNA, the sequence is TGTGCCAGCAGCAACGCCTTGGGGACAGGGGATGAAAAACTGTTTTTT.